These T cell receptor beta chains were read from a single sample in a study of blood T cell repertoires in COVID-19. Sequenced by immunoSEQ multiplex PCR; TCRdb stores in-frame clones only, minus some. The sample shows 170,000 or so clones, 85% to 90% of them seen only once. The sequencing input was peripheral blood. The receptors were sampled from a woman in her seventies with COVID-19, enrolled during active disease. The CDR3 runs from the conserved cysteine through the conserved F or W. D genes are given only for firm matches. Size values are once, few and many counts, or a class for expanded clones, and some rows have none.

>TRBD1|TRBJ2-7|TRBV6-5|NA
CASSFGDRRYEQYF
TGTGCCAGCAGCTTCGGGGACAGAAGATACGAGCAGTACTTC
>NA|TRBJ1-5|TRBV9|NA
CASSGGANQPQHF
TGTGCCAGCAGTGGGGGGGCCAATCAGCCCCAGCATTTT
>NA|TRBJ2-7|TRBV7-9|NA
CASSFQSYEQYF
TGTGCCAGCAGCTTTCAATCCTACGAGCAGTACTTC
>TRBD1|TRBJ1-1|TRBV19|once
CASIPRDSGGTEAFF
TGTGCCAGTATCCCCCGGGACAGTGGCGGCACTGAAGCTTTCTTT
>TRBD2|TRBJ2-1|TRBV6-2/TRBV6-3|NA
CASSPLGSAGEQFF
TGTGCCAGCAGTCCCCTGGGGTCAGCGGGAGAGCAGTTCTTC
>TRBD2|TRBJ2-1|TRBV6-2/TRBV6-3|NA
CASSTGTSGKAEQFF
TGTGCCAGCAGCACCGGGACTAGCGGGAAGGCCGAGCAGTTCTTC
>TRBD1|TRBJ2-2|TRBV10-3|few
CAISRTGYDGELFF
TGTGCCATCAGTCGGACAGGGTATGACGGGGAGCTGTTTTTT
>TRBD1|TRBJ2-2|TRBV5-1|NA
CASSSGQGNTGELFF
TGCGCCAGCAGCTCTGGACAGGGTAACACCGGGGAGCTGTTTTTT
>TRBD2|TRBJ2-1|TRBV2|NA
CASIVGLDRYNEQFF
TGTGCCAGCATCGTCGGACTAGATCGTTACAATGAGCAGTTCTTC
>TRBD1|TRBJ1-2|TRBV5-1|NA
CASSLITGDNYGYTF
TGCGCCAGCAGCCTAATTACAGGGGATAACTATGGCTACACCTTC
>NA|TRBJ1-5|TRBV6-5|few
CASGGRQPQHF
TGTGCCAGCGGGGGCCGACAGCCCCAGCATTTT
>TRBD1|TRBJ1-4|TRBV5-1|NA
CASSLWGQGGINEKLFF
TGCGCCAGCAGCTTGTGGGGACAGGGGGGAATTAATGAAAAACTGTTTTTT
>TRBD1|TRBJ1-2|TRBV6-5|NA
CASRNAGTGNYGYTF
TGTGCCAGCAGAAACGCAGGGACAGGGAACTATGGCTACACCTTC
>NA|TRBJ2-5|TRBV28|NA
CASSLFFNRAGLETQYF
TGTGCCAGCAGTTTATTTTTTAATCGAGCAGGGTTAGAGACCCAGTACTTC
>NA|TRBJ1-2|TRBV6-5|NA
CASSYSLTGNYGYTF
TGTGCCAGCAGTTACTCGCTTACAGGGAACTATGGCTACACCTTC
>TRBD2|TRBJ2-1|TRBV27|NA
CASSSGLAGTAEQFF
TGTGCCAGCAGTTCCGGACTAGCGGGAACGGCTGAGCAGTTCTTC
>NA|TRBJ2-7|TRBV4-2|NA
CASSLGTADYEQYF
TGTGCCAGCAGCCTAGGCACGGCGGACTACGAGCAGTACTTC
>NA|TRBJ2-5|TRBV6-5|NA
CASNPGTGQETQYF
TGTGCCAGCAACCCAGGAACAGGTCAAGAGACCCAGTACTTC
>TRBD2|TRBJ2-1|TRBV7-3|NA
CASSLINFGSGLLNNEQFF
TGTGCCAGCAGCTTAATAAATTTCGGGTCGGGACTACTAAACAATGAGCAGTTCTTC
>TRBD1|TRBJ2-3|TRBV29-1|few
CSADRGTDTQYF
TGCAGCGCGGACAGGGGTACAGATACGCAGTATTTT
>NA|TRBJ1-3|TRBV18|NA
CASSPIDGGLEAGNTIYF
TGTGCCAGCTCACCGATAGACGGGGGGCTTGAAGCTGGAAACACCATATATTTT
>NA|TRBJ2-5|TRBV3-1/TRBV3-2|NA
CASSQVQPAGVETQYF
TGTGCCAGCAGCCAAGTTCAACCCGCAGGGGTTGAGACCCAGTACTTC
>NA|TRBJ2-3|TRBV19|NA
CASSPSTDTQYF
TGTGCCAGTAGCCCTAGCACAGATACGCAGTATTTT
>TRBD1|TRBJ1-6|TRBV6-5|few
CASSSGQVGSPLHF
TGTGCCAGCAGTTCCGGACAGGTTGGCTCACCCCTCCACTTT
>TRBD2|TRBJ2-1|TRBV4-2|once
CASSQEASGEQFF
TGTGCCAGCAGCCAAGAGGCTAGCGGGGAGCAGTTCTTC
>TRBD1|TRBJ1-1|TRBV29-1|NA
CSVRQGNTEAFF
TGCAGCGTCCGACAGGGGAACACTGAAGCTTTCTTT
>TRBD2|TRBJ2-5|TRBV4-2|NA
CASSWGAGGPYF
TGTGCCAGCAGCTGGGGAGCGGGAGGCCCCTACTTC
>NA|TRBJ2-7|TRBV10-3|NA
CAIRGDLTALTDEQYF
TGTGCCATCAGAGGGGATCTGACGGCTTTAACGGACGAGCAGTACTTC
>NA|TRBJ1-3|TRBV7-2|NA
CASSLGGYSGNTIYF
TGTGCCAGCAGCTTAGGAGGGTACTCTGGAAACACCATATATTTT
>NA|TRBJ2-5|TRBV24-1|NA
CATMDFSAGTQYF
TGTGCCACCATGGACTTCTCCGCTGGGACCCAGTACTTC
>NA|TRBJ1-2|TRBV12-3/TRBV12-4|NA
CASSLPPNGYTF
TGTGCCAGCAGTTTACCCCCTAATGGCTACACCTTC
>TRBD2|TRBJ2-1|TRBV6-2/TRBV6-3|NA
CASSGLAPYNEQFF
TGTGCCAGCAGCGGACTAGCGCCATACAATGAGCAGTTCTTC
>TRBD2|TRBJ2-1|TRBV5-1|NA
CASSLAASGVTNEQFF
TGCGCCAGCAGCTTGGCCGCTAGCGGGGTAACGAATGAGCAGTTCTTC
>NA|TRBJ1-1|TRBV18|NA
CASSTGHFTEAFF
TGTGCCAGCTCAACGGGACACTTCACTGAAGCTTTCTTT
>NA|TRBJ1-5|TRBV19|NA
CASSIGPGESNQPQHF
TGTGCCAGTAGTATAGGTCCGGGGGAGAGCAATCAGCCCCAGCATTTT
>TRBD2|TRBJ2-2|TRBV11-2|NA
CASSPRGGRVPGELFF
TGTGCCAGCAGCCCGCGCGGCGGGAGAGTCCCCGGGGAGCTGTTTTTT
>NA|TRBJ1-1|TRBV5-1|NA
CASRTRAGEEGSTEAFF
TGCGCCAGCAGAACCCGGGCAGGCGAGGAGGGGAGCACTGAAGCTTTCTTT
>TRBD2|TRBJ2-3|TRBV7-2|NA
CASSLAIGLAGVQMQYF
TGTGCCAGCAGCTTAGCGATTGGACTAGCGGGAGTACAGATGCAGTATTTT
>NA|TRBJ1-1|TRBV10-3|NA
CAISAGDSNTEAFF
TGTGCCATCAGTGCGGGGGACTCGAACACTGAAGCTTTCTTT
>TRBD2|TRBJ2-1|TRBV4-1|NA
CASSRGLTSGGTGNEQFF
TGCGCCAGCAGCCGAGGACTGACTAGCGGGGGGACGGGCAATGAGCAGTTCTTC
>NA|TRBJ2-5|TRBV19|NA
CASSVAPSGETQYF
TGTGCCAGTAGTGTAGCGCCCTCGGGGGAGACCCAGTACTTC
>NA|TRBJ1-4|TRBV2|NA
CASSVSGFYEKLFF
TGTGCCAGCAGTGTATCGGGGTTTTATGAAAAACTGTTTTTT
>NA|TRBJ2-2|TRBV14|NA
CASSQGRGPGELFF
TGTGCCAGCAGCCAAGGGAGGGGGCCCGGGGAGCTGTTTTTT
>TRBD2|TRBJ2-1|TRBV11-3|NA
CASSLEGLAGNEQFF
TGTGCCAGCAGCTTAGAGGGACTAGCGGGAAATGAGCAGTTCTTC
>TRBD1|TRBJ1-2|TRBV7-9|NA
CASSLSGTGAGYTF
TGTGCCAGCAGCTTAAGTGGGACAGGGGCCGGCTACACCTTC
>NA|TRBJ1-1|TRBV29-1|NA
CSATAGNQHTEAFF
TGCAGCGCAACGGCGGGGAATCAGCACACTGAAGCTTTCTTT
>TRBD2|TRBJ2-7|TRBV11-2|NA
CASSLTSRREVSYEQYF
TGTGCCAGCAGCTTAACGAGTAGGCGGGAGGTCTCCTACGAGCAGTACTTC
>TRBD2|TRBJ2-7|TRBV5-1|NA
CASSLSLAGYEQYF
TGCGCCAGCAGCTTGAGTCTAGCGGGGTACGAGCAGTACTTC
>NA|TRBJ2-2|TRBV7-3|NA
CASSLIRTENTGELFF
TGTGCCAGCAGCTTAATCCGGACAGAGAACACCGGGGAGCTGTTTTTT
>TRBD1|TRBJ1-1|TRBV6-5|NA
CASRGQVGAFEAFF
TGTGCCAGCAGAGGACAGGTTGGGGCCTTTGAAGCTTTCTTT
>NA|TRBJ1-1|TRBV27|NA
CASSLSQRGEAFF
TGTGCCAGCAGTTTATCTCAACGGGGAGAAGCTTTCTTT
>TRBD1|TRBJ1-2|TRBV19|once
CASSIKGAYGYTF
TGTGCCAGTAGTATAAAGGGGGCCTATGGCTACACCTTC
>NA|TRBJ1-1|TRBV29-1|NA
CSVQKGGGNTEAFF
TGCAGCGTCCAAAAGGGAGGGGGAAACACTGAAGCTTTCTTT